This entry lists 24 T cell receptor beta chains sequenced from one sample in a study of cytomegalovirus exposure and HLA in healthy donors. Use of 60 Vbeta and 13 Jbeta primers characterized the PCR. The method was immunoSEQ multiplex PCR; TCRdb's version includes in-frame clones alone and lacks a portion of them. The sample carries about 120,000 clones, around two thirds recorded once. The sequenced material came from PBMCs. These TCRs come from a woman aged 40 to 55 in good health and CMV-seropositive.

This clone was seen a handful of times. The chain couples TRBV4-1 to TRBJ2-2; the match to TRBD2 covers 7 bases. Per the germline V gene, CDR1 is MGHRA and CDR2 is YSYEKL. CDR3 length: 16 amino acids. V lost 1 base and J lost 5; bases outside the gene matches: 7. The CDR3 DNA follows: TGCGCCAGCAGCCAAGGATGGCTAGCGGATACCGGGGAGCTGTTTTTT. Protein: CASSQGWLADTGELFF.

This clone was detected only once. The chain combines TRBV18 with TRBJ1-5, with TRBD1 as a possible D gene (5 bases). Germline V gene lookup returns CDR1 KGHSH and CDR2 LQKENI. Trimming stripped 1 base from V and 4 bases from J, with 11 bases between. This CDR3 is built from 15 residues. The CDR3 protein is CASSPLPQGNQPQHF. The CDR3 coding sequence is TGTGCCAGCTCACCACTACCCCAGGGTAATCAGCCCCAGCATTTT.

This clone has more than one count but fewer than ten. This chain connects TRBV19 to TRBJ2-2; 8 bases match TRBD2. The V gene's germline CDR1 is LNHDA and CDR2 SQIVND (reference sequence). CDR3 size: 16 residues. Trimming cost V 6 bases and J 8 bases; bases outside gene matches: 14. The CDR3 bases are TGTGCCAGTAGCACGCCTCCAACTAGCGGTGTAGGGGAGCTGTTTTTT. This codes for CASSTPPTSGVGELFF.

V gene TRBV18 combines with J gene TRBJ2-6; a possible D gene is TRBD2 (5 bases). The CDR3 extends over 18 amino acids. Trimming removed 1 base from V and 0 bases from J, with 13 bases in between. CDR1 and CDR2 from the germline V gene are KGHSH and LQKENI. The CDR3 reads CASSPQGARSSGANVLTF. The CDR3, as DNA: TGTGCCAGCTCACCACAGGGAGCCCGGAGCTCTGGGGCCAACGTCCTGACTTTC.

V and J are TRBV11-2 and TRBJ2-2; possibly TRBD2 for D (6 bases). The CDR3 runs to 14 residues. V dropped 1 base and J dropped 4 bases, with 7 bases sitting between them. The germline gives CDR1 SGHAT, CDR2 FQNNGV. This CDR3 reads CASSLVGSTGELFF. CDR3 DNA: TGTGCCAGCAGCTTAGTCGGGAGCACCGGGGAGCTGTTTTTT.

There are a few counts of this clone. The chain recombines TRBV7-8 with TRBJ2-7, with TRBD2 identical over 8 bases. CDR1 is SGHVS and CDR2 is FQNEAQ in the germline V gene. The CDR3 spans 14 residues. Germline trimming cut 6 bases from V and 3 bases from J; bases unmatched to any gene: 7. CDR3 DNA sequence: TGTGCCAGCAGACAGGGACTAGGAGTCTACGAGCAGTACTTC. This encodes CASRQGLGVYEQYF.

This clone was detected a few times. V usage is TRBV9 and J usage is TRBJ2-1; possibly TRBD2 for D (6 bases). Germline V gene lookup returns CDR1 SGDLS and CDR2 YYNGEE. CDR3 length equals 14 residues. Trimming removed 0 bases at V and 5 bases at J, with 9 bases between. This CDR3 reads CASSVGGGDNEQFF. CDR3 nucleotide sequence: TGTGCCAGCAGCGTAGGGGGAGGAGACAATGAGCAGTTCTTC.

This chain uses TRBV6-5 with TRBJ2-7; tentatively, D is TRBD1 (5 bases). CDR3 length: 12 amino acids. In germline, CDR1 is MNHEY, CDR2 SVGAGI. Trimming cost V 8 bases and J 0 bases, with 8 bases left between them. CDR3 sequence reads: CASLDSSYEQYF. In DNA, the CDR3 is TGTGCCAGCTTAGACAGCTCCTACGAGCAGTACTTC.

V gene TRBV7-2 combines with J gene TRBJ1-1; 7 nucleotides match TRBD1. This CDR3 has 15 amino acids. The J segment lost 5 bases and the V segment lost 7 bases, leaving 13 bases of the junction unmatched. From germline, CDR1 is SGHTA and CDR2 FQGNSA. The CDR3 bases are TGTGCCAGCACCCCGGACAGGAGATGGTTGACTGAAGCTTTCTTT. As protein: CASTPDRRWLTEAFF.

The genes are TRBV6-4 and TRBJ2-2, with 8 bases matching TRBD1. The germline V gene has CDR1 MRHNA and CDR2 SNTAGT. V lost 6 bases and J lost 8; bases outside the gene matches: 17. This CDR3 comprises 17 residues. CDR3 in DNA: TGTGCCAGCAGCCTTTACTGGCAACCAGGGGGCGCGGGGGAGCTGTTTTTT. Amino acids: CASSLYWQPGGAGELFF.

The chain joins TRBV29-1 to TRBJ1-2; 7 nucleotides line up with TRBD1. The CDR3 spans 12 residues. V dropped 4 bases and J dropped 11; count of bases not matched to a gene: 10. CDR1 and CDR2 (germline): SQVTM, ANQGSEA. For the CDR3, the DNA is TGCAGCGTTGTAACAGGGGATGAGGTATACACCTTC. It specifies CSVVTGDEVYTF.

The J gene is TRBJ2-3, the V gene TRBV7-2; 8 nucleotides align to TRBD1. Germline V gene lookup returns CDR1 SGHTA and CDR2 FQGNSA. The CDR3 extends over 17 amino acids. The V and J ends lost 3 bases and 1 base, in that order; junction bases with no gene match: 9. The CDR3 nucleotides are TGTGCCAGCAGCTTTGGTGGTGCGGGACAGGGCACAGATACGCAGTATTTT. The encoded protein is CASSFGGAGQGTDTQYF.

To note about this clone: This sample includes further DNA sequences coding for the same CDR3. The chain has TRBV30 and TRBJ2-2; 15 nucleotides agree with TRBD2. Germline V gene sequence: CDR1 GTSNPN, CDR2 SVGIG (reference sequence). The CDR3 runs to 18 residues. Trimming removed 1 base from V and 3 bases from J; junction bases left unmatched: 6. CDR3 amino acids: CAWSGPGLAGGDTGELFF. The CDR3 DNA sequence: TGTGCCTGGAGTGGGCCGGGACTAGCGGGAGGTGACACCGGGGAGCTGTTTTTT.

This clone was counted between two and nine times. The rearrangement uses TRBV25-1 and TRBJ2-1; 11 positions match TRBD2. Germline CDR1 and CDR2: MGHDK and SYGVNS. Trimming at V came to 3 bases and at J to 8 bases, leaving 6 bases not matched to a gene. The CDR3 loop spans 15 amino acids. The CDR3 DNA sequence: TGTGCCAGCAGTGACCCGGGACTAGCGGTAGATGAGCAGTTCTTC. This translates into CASSDPGLAVDEQFF.

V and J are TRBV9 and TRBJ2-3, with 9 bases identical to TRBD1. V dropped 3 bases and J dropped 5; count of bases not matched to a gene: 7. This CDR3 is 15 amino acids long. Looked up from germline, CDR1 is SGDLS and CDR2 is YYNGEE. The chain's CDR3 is CASSATGGGGDTQYF. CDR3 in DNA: TGTGCCAGCAGCGCCACAGGGGGCGGGGGAGATACGCAGTATTTT.

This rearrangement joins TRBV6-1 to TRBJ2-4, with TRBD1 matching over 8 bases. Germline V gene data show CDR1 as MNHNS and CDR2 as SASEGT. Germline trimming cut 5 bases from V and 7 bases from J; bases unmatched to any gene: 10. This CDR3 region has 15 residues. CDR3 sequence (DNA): TGTGCCAGCAGTTTGACCAGGGGGCAGGGGAACATTCAGTACTTC. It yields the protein CASSLTRGQGNIQYF.

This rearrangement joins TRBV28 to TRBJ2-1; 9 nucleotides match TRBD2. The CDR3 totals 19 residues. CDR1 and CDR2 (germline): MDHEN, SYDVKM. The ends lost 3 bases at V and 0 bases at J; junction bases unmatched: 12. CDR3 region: CASSFQASGIMVSYNEQFF. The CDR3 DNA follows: TGTGCCAGCAGTTTTCAGGCTAGCGGGATTATGGTCTCCTACAATGAGCAGTTCTTC. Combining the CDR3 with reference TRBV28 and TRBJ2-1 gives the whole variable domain DVKVTQSSRYLVKRTGEKVFLECVQDMDHENMFWYRQDPGLGLRLIYFSYDVKMKEKGDIPEGYSVSREKKERFSLILESASTNQTSMYLCASSFQASGIMVSYNEQFFGPGTRLTVL.

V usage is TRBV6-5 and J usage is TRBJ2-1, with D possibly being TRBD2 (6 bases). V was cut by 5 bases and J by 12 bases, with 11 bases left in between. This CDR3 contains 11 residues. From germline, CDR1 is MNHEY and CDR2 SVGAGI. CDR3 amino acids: CASSTSGLQFF. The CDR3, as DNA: TGTGCCAGCAGTACCTCGGGACTGCAGTTCTTC.

As DNA, the CDR3 is TGTGCCAGCAGCTTGGGACAGTACGATGAAAAACTGTTTTTT. This sequence encodes CASSLGQYDEKLFF. The V and J genes are TRBV5-6 and TRBJ1-4, with D perhaps matching TRBD1 (5 bases). This CDR3 has 14 amino acids. The V gene lost 0 bases and the J gene lost 6 bases, with 9 bases spanning the gap. Germline V lookup: CDR1 SGHDT, CDR2 YYEEEE.

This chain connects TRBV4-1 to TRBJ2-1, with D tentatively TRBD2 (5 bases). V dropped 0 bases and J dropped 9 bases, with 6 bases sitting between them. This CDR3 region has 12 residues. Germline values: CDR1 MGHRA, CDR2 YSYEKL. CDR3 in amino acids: CASSQDGGEQFF. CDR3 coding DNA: TGCGCCAGCAGCCAAGACGGAGGTGAGCAGTTCTTC.

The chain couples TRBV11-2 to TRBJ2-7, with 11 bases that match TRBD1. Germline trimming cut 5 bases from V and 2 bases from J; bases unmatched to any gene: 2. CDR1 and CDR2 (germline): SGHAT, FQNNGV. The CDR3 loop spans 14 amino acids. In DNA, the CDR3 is TGTGCCAGCAGCAGGGGACAGGGGGCCTACGAGCAGTACTTC. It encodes CASSRGQGAYEQYF.

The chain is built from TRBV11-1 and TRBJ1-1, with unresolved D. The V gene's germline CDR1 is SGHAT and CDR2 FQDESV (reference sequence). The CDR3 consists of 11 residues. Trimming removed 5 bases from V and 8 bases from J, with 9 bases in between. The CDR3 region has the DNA TGTGCCAGCAGCGGCCGGGTCGAAGCTTTCTTT. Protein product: CASSGRVEAFF.

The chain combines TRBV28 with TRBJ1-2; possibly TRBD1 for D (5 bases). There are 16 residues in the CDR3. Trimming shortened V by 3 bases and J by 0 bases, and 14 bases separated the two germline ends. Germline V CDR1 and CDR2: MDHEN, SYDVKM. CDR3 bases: TGTGCCAGCAGTTTTTTCCTAAGACAGACTAACTATGGCTACACCTTC. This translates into CASSFFLRQTNYGYTF.

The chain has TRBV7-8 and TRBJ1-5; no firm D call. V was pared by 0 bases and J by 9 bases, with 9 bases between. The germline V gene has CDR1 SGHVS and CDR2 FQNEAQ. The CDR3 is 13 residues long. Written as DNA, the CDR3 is TGTGCCAGCAGCTTAGCGATTAGTTCGCCCCAGCATTTT. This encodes CASSLAISSPQHF.